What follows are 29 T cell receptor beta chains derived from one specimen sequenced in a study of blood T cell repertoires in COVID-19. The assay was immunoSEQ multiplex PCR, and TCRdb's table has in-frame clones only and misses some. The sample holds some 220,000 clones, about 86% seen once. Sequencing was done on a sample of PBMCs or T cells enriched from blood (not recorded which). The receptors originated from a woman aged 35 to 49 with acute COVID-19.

This chain's CDR3 is CASSPGTGSAFF. The CDR3 bases are TGTGCCAGCAGCCCCGGAACGGGTTCAGCTTTCTTT. This chain connects TRBV5-4 to TRBJ1-1; D unclear. Deletions cut 4 bases from V and 10 bases from J, with 14 bases between. The CDR3 loop spans 12 amino acids. Germline V gene data show CDR1 as SGHNT and CDR2 as YYREEE (reference sequence).

In nucleotides, the CDR3 is TGTGCCAGCAGTTTATTTGGTGGCGGGGGCGTCTACGAGCAGTACTTC. Protein: CASSLFGGGGVYEQYF. The chain recombines TRBV28 with TRBJ2-7; possible D gene TRBD2, 7 bases. Germline V gene sequence: CDR1 MDHEN, CDR2 SYDVKM. Trimming stripped 1 base from V and 3 bases from J, with 16 bases between. CDR3 length: 16 residues.

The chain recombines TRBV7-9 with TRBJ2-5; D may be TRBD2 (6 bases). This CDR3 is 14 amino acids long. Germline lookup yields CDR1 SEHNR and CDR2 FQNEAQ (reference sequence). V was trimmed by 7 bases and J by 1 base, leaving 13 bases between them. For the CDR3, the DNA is TGTGCCAGCATCGGCGGGGCCGTCCAAGAGACCCAGTACTTC. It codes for CASIGGAVQETQYF.

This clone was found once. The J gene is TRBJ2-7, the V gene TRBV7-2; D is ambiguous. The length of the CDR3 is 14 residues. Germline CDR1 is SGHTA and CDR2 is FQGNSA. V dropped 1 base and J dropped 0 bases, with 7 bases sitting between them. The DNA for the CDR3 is TGTGCCAGCAGCTTAGATAGCTACTCCTACGAGCAGTACTTC. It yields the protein CASSLDSYSYEQYF. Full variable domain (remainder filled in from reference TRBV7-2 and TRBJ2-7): GAGVSQSPSNKVTEKGKDVELRCDPISGHTALYWYRQSLGQGLEFLIYFQGNSAPDKSGLPSDRFSAERTGGSVSTLTIQRTQQEDSAVYLCASSLDSYSYEQYFGPGTRLTVT.

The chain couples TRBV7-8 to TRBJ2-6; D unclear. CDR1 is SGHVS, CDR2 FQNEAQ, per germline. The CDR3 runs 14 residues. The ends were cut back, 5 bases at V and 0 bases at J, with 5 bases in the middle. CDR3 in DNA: TGTGCCAGCAGCCGTATCTCTGGGGCCAACGTCCTGACTTTC. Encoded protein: CASSRISGANVLTF. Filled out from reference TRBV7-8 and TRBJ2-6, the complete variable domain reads GAGVSQSPRYKVAKRGQDVALRCDPISGHVSLFWYQQALGQGPEFLTYFQNEAQLDKSGLPSDRFFAERPEGSVSTLKIQRTQQEDSAVYLCASSRISGANVLTFGAGSRLTVL.

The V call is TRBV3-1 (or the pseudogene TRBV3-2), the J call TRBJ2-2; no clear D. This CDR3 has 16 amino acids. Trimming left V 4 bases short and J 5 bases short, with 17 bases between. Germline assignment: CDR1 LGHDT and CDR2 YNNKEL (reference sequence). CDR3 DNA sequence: TGTGCCAGCAGCCCCACACAAGCAGGCACGACCGGGGAGCTGTTTTTT. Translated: CASSPTQAGTTGELFF.

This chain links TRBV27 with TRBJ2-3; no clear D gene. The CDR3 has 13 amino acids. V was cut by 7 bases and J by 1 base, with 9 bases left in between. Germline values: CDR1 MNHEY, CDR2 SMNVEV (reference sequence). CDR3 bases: TGTGCCAGCACCCGGTTAGGCACAGATACGCAGTATTTT. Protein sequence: CASTRLGTDTQYF.

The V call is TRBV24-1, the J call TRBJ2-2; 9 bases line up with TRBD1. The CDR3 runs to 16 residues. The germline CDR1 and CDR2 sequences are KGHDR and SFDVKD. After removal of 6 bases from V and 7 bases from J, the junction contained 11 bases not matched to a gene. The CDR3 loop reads CATSKPPGQGGGELFF. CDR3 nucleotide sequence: TGTGCCACCAGTAAGCCCCCGGGACAGGGCGGCGGGGAGCTGTTTTTT.

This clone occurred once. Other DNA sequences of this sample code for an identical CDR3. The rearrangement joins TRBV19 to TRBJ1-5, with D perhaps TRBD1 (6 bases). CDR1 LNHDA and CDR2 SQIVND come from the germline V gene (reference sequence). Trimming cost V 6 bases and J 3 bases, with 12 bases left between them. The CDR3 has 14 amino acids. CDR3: CASSLRDTNQPQHF. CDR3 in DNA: TGTGCCAGTAGCCTCCGGGACACCAATCAGCCCCAGCATTTT.

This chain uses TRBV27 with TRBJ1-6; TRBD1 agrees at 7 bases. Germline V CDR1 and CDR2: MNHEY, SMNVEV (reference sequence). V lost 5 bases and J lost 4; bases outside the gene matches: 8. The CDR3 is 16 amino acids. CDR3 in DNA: TGTGCCAGCAGTACCCCCGGGACAGCTTATAATTCACCCCTCCACTTT. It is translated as CASSTPGTAYNSPLHF.

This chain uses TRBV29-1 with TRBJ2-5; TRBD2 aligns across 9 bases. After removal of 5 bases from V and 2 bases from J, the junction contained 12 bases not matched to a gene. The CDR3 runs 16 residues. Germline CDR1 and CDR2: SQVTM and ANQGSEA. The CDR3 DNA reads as TGCAGCGTTCCGTTGGTAGCTAGCGGGGCACAAGAGACCCAGTACTTC. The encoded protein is CSVPLVASGAQETQYF. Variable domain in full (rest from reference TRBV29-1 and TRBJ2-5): SAVISQKPSRDICQRGTSLTIQCQVDSQVTMMFWYRQQPGQSLTLIATANQGSEATYESGFVIDKFPISRPNLTFSTLTVSNMSPEDSSIYLCSVPLVASGAQETQYFGPGTRLLVL.

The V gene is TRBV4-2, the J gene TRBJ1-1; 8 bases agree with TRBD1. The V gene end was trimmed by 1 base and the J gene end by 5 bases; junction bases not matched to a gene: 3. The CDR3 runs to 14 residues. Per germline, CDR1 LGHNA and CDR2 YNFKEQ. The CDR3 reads CASSQVTGGTEAFF. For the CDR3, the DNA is TGTGCCAGCAGCCAAGTTACAGGGGGAACTGAAGCTTTCTTT.

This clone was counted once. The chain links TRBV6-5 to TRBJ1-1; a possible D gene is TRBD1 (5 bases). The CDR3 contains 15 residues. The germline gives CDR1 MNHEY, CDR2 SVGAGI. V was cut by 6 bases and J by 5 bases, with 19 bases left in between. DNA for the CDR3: TGTGCCAGCAGACCAGGTGGGGGGTGGAAGACTGAAGCTTTCTTT. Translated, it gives CASRPGGGWKTEAFF.

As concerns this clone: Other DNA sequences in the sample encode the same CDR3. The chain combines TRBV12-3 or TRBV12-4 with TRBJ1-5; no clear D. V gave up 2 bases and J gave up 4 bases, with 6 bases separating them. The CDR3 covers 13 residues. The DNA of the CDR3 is TGTGCCAGCAGTTTATCCTTAAATCAGCCCCAGCATTTT. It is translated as CASSLSLNQPQHF.

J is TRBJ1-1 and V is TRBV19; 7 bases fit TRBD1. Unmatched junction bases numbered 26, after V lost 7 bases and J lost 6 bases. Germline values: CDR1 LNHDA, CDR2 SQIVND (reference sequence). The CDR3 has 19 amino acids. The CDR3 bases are TGTGCCAGTACCCCTCCCCTCGCCCCAGGGGGTGTCTTGGGCGCTGAAGCTTTCTTT. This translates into CASTPPLAPGGVLGAEAFF.

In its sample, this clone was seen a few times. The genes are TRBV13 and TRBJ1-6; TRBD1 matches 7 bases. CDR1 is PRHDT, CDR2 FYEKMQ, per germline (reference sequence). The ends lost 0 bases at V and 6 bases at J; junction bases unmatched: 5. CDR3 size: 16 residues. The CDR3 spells CASSLGEGARNSPLHF. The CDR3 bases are TGTGCCAGCAGCTTAGGAGAGGGGGCGCGTAATTCACCCCTCCACTTT.

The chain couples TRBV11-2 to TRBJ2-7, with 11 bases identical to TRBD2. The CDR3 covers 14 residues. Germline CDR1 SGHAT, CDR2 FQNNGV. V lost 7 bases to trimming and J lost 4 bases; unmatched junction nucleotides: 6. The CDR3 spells CASNQLAGAYEQYF. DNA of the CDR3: TGTGCCAGCAACCAACTAGCGGGAGCATACGAGCAGTACTTC.

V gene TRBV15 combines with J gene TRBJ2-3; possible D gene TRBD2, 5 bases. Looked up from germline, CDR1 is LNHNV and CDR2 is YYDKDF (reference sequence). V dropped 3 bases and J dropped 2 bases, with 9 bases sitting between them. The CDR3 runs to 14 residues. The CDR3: CATSRGDLTDTQYF. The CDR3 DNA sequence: TGTGCCACCAGCAGGGGAGACCTCACAGATACGCAGTATTTT.

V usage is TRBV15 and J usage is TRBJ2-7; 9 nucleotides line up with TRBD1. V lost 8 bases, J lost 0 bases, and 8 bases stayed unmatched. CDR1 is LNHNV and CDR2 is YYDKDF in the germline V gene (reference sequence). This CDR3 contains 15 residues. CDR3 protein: CATSRDRVGSYEQYF. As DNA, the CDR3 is TGTGCCACCTCCCGGGACAGGGTTGGCTCCTACGAGCAGTACTTC. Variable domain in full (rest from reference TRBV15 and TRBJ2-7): DAMVIQNPRYQVTQFGKPVTLSCSQTLNHNVMYWYQQKSSQAPKLLFHYYDKDFNNEADTPDNFQSRRPNTSFCFLDIRSPGLGDTAMYLCATSRDRVGSYEQYFGPGTRLTVT.

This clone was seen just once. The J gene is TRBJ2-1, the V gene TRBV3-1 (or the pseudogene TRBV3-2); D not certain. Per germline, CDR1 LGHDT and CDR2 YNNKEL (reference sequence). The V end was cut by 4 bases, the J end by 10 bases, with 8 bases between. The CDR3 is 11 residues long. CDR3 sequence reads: CASSREKEQFF. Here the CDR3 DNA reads TGTGCCAGCAGCCGTGAGAAAGAGCAGTTCTTC.

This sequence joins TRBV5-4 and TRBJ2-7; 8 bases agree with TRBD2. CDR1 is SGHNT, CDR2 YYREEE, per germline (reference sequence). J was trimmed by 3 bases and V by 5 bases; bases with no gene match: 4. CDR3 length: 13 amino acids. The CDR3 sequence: CASRSGTSYEQYF. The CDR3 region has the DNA TGTGCCAGCAGGTCCGGGACTAGCTACGAGCAGTACTTC.

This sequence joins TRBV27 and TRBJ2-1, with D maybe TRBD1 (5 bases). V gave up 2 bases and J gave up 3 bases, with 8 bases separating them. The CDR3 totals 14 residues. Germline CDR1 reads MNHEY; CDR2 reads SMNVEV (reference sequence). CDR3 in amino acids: CASSLGQGYNEQFF. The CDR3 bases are TGTGCCAGCAGTTTAGGGCAGGGCTACAATGAGCAGTTCTTC.

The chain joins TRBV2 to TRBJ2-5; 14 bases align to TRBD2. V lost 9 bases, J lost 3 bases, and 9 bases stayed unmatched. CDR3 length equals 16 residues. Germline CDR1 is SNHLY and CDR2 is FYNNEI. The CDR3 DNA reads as TGTGCCAGTCGACCGGGACTAGCGGGGGACAAAGAGACCCAGTACTTC. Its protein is CASRPGLAGDKETQYF.

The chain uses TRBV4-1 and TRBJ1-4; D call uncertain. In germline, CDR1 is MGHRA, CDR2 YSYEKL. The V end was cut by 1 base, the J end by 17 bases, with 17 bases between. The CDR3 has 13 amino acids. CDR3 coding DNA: TGCGCCAGCAGCCAAGTGCCTCGAGGCAGAAATTTTTTT. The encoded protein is CASSQVPRGRNFF.

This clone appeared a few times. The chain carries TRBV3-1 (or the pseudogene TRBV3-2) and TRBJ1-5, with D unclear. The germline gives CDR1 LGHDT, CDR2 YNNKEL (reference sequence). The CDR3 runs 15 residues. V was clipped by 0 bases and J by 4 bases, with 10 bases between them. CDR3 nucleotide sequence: TGTGCCAGCAGCCAAGATCGGACGGGAAATCAGCCCCAGCATTTT. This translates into CASSQDRTGNQPQHF.

The CDR3 nucleotides read TGTGCCAGCAGTTTACGGGAGAACACTGAAGCTTTCTTT. Amino acid sequence: CASSLRENTEAFF. The chain joins TRBV27 to TRBJ1-1; D gene unclear. V was cut by 2 bases and J by 1 base, with 5 bases left in between. Germline CDR1 is MNHEY and CDR2 is SMNVEV (reference sequence). This CDR3 has 13 residues.

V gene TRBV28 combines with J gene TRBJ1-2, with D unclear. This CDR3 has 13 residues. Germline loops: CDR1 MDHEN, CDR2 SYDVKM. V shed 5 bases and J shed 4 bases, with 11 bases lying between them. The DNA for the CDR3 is TGTGCCAGCAGTCCTCCCCGGGGCTATGGCTACACCTTC. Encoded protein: CASSPPRGYGYTF.

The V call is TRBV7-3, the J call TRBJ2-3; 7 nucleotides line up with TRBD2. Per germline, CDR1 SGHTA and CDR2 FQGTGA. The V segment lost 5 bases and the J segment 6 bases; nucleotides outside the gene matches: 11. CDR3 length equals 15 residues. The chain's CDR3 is CASSVTSSGGDTQYF. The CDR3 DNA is TGTGCCAGCAGCGTGACTAGCTCCGGAGGGGATACGCAGTATTTT.

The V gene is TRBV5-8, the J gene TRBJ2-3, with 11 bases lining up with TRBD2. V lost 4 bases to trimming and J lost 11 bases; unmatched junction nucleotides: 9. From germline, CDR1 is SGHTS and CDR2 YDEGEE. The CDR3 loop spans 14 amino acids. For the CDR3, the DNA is TGTGCCAGCAGCCTTGAGACTAGCGGGATTAGGCAGTATTTT. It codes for CASSLETSGIRQYF.